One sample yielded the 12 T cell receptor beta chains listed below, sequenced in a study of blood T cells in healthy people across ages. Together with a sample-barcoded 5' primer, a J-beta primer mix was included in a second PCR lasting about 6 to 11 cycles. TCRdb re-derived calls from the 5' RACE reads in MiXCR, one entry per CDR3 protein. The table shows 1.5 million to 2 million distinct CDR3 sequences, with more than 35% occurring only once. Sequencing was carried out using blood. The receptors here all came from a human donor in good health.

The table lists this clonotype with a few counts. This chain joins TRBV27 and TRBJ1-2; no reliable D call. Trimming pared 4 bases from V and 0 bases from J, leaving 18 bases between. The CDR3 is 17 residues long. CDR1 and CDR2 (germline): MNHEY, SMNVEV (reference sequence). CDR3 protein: CASSWISTDLSNYGYTF. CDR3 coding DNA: TGTGCCAGCAGTTGGATAAGCACCGACCTTTCTAACTATGGCTACACCTTC.

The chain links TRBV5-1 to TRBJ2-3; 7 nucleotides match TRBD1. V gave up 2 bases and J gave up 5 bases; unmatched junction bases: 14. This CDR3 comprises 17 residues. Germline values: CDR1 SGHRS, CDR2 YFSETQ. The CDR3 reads CASSFRGLGPGKDTQYF. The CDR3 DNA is TGCGCCAGCAGCTTTAGGGGGCTTGGACCGGGGAAAGATACGCAGTATTTT.

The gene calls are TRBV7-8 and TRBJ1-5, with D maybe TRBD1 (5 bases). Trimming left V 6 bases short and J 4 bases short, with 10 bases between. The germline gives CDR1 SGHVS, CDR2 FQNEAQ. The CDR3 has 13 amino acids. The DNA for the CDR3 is TGTGCCAGCAGGGAAGGGGCTAATCAGCCCCAGCATTTT. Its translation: CASREGANQPQHF.

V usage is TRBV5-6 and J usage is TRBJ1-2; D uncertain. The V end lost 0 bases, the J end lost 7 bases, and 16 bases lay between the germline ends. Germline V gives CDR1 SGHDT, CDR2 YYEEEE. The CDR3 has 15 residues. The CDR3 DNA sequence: TGTGCCAGCAGCTTGGTGCCTAGGGCAGGCTCTGGCTACACCTTC. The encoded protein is CASSLVPRAGSGYTF. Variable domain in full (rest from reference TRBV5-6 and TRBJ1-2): DAGVTQSPTHLIKTRGQQVTLRCSPKSGHDTVSWYQQALGQGPQFIFQYYEEEERQRGNFPDRFSGHQFPNYSSELNVNALLLGDSALYLCASSLVPRAGSGYTFGSGTRLTVV.

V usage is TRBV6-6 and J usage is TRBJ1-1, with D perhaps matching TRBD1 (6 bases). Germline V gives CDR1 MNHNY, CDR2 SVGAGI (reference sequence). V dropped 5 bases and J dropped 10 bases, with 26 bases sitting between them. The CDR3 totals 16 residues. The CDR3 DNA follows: TGTGCCAGCAGTAACAGGGTTGGCCCAGGCCTGATCGGAGCTTTCTTT. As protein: CASSNRVGPGLIGAFF.

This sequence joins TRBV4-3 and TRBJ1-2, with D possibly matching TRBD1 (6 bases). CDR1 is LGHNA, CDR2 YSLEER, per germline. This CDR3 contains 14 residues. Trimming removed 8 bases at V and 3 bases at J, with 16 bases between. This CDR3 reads CASGLQGSDYGYTF. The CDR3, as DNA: TGCGCCAGCGGCCTTCAGGGGTCGGACTATGGCTACACCTTC.

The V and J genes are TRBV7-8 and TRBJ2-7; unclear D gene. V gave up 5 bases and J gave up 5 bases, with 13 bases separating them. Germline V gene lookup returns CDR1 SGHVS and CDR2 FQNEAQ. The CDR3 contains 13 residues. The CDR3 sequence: CASSPRYGDEQYF. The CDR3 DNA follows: TGTGCCAGCAGCCCACGGTATGGGGACGAGCAGTACTTC.

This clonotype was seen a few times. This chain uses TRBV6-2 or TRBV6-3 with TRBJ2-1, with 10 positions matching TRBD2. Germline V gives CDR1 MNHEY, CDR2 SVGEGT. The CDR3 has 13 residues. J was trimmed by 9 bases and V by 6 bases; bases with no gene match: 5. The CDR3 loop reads CASRPSGGGEQFF. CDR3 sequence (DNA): TGTGCCAGCAGACCTAGCGGGGGAGGTGAGCAGTTCTTC.

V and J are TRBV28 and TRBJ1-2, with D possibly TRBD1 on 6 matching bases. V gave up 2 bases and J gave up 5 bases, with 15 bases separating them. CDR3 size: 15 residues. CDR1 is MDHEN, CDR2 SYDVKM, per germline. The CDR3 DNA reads TGTGCCAGCAGTTTAAGTCCGGGGGCCGGATATGGCTACACCTTC. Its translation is CASSLSPGAGYGYTF.

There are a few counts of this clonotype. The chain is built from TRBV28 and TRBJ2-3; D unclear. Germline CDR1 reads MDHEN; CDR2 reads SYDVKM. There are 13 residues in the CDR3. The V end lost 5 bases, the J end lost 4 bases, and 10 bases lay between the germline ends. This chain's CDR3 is CASSARSADTQYF. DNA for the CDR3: TGTGCCAGCAGTGCCAGATCGGCAGATACGCAGTATTTT.

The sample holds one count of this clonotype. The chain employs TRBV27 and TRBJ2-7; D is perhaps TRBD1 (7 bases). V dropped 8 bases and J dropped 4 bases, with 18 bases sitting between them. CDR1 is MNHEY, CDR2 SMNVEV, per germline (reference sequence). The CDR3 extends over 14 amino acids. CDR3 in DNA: TGTGCCAGCGGTGGAGGGGGCAGGTTGTACGAGCAGTACTTC. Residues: CASGGGGRLYEQYF.

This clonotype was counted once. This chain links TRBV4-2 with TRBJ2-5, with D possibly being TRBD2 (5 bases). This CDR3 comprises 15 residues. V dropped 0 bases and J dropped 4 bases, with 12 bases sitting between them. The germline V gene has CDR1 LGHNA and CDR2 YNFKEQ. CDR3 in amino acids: CASSQDYARGETQYF. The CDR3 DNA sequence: TGTGCCAGCAGCCAAGATTACGCCCGGGGAGAGACCCAGTACTTC.